This TCR beta chain derives from a study of human T cells and chemical hapten exposure. Study in general: Diphenylcyclopropenone doses were given weekly to the scalps of patients across the roughly 22-week study. Upper-back patches of 0.01% DPC were read at 6 days.

Time point described: patch test 1, 2 weeks after DPC sensitization. Treatment in this sample: therapeutic diphenylcyclopropenone sensitization with weekly scalp DPC. The authors' total RNA extraction used unfractionated whole blood. General observations from the study: Alopecia was present in the donors, so their immune response may differ from healthy people's.

Each CDR3 protein is one row after TCRdb ran MiXCR on the RACE reads. The table records 45,000 to 70,000 distinct CDR3 sequences, around 9.3% of them present only once. Germline V gene data show CDR1 as SGHNT and CDR2 as YYREEE (reference sequence). The V gene end was trimmed by 5 bases and the J gene end by 5 bases; junction bases not matched to a gene: 8. This CDR3 region has 14 residues. This clonotype has a count of ten or more. Its antigen is unidentified. The V and J genes are TRBV5-4 and TRBJ1-1; 8 bases fit TRBD1. Sequencing used whole blood, obtained in connection with sensitization to the hapten diphenylcyclopropenone (DPC). This receptor was identified in a woman between 40 and 55 years old with alopecia areata. Some clones in this sample may be carry-over from other donors' samples. The chain's CDR3 is CASSSVTGGTEAFF. CDR3 bases: TGTGCCAGCAGTTCAGTTACAGGGGGAACTGAAGCTTTCTTT.